Listed here are 27 T cell receptor beta chains from one sample, sequenced in a study of blood T cell repertoires in COVID-19. The repertoire was sequenced with immunoSEQ multiplex PCR; TCRdb's copy has only in-frame clones and lacks some. The sample holds some 140,000 clones, roughly 83% seen once. Sequenced sample: peripheral blood. Receptors were obtained from a woman aged 60-75 years with COVID-19, enrolled during active disease.

The chain uses TRBV5-6 and TRBJ1-2, with unresolved D. This CDR3 has 16 residues. V shed 4 bases and J shed 0 bases, with 16 bases lying between them. Germline CDR1 SGHDT, CDR2 YYEEEE. CDR3 in DNA: TGTGCCAGCAGCCCTACGGGTTCACCAGCTAACTATGGCTACACCTTC. Residues: CASSPTGSPANYGYTF.

The chain joins TRBV19 to TRBJ1-4; D not resolved. Germline V CDR1 and CDR2: LNHDA, SQIVND (reference sequence). This CDR3 has 16 amino acids. Trimming shortened V by 6 bases and J by 0 bases, and 14 bases separated the two germline ends. CDR3 coding DNA: TGTGCCAGTAGCCTCCTAGGAACGGCAACTAATGAAAAACTGTTTTTT. This translates into CASSLLGTATNEKLFF. Looking up the rest from reference TRBV19 and TRBJ1-4 gives the full variable domain: DGGITQSPKYLFRKEGQNVTLSCEQNLNHDAMYWYRQDPGQGLRLIYYSQIVNDFQKGDIAEGYSVSREKKESFPLTVTSAQKNPTAFYLCASSLLGTATNEKLFFGSGTQLSVL.

The chain is built from TRBV19 and TRBJ2-2, with 10 bases fitting TRBD1. V shed 6 bases, J shed 7 bases, and the junction held 5 bases outside the gene matches. The CDR3 is made up of 14 amino acids. Germline V gene data show CDR1 as LNHDA and CDR2 as SQIVND (reference sequence). The CDR3 sequence is CASSQGQGNGELFF. The CDR3 region has the DNA TGTGCCAGTAGCCAGGGACAGGGGAACGGGGAGCTGTTTTTT.

The rearrangement links TRBV3-1 (or the pseudogene TRBV3-2) to TRBJ1-5; D ambiguous. This CDR3 has 15 residues. Germline lookup yields CDR1 LGHDT and CDR2 YNNKEL (reference sequence). V was pared by 0 bases and J by 0 bases, with 6 bases between. CDR3 sequence: CASSQDGHSNQPQHF. The CDR3 DNA reads as TGTGCCAGCAGCCAAGATGGGCATAGCAATCAGCCCCAGCATTTT.

The rearrangement joins TRBV3-1 (or the pseudogene TRBV3-2) to TRBJ1-1; D uncertain. V was cut by 1 base and J by 9 bases, with 9 bases left in between. This CDR3 region has 12 residues. CDR1 and CDR2 (germline): LGHDT, YNNKEL (reference sequence). The CDR3 DNA reads as TGTGCCAGCAGCCAAGCAAGCAGGAAAGCTTTCTTT. This gives the protein CASSQASRKAFF.

Only a few counts were recorded for this clone. The rearrangement links TRBV27 to TRBJ1-5; D not certain. V was clipped by 6 bases and J by 1 base, with 13 bases between them. This CDR3 is built from 15 residues. In germline, CDR1 is MNHEY, CDR2 SMNVEV (reference sequence). The CDR3 sequence: CASRSGGVSNQPQHF. In nucleotides, the CDR3 is TGTGCCAGCAGGTCAGGCGGGGTGAGCAATCAGCCCCAGCATTTT.

Comment on this clone: The identical CDR3 is also encoded by other nucleotide sequences in the sample. The V call is TRBV7-2, the J call TRBJ2-5; tentative D call: TRBD2 (5 bases). The CDR3 is 14 amino acids. Trimming cost V 3 bases and J 5 bases, with 13 bases left between them. Germline V lookup: CDR1 SGHTA, CDR2 FQGNSA. The CDR3 DNA is TGTGCCAGCAGCTTGGGGAGCGGTGGCGAGACCCAGTACTTC. Translation gives CASSLGSGGETQYF.

J is TRBJ1-2 and V is TRBV7-2; 9 bases match TRBD1. This CDR3 is 14 amino acids long. After removal of 5 bases from V and 5 bases from J, the junction contained 6 bases not matched to a gene. Germline V gene data show CDR1 as SGHTA and CDR2 as FQGNSA. The CDR3: CASSRGTGPYGYTF. The CDR3, as DNA: TGTGCCAGCAGCCGCGGGACAGGGCCTTATGGCTACACCTTC.

The V and J genes are TRBV24-1 and TRBJ1-5, with D uncertain. V lost 3 bases, J lost 5 bases, and 10 bases lay in between. The CDR3 has 14 amino acids. Germline V CDR1 and CDR2: KGHDR, SFDVKD. The CDR3 nucleotides are TGTGCCACCAGTGATGGCTGGGGAGATCAGCCCCAGCATTTT. Its translation: CATSDGWGDQPQHF.

The chain is built from TRBV7-8 and TRBJ2-6, with D perhaps matching TRBD1 (5 bases). The length of the CDR3 is 15 residues. Germline V gene sequence: CDR1 SGHVS, CDR2 FQNEAQ. V was shortened by 2 bases and J by 1 base, with 6 bases between the two germline ends. CDR3 DNA: TGTGCCAGCAGCTTAAGGGGATCTGGGGCCAACGTCCTGACTTTC. It translates to CASSLRGSGANVLTF. The full variable domain, completed using reference TRBV7-8 and TRBJ2-6, is GAGVSQSPRYKVAKRGQDVALRCDPISGHVSLFWYQQALGQGPEFLTYFQNEAQLDKSGLPSDRFFAERPEGSVSTLKIQRTQQEDSAVYLCASSLRGSGANVLTFGAGSRLTVL.

The genes are TRBV2 and TRBJ1-4; D gene uncertain. Germline V gene lookup returns CDR1 SNHLY and CDR2 FYNNEI. Deletions cut 7 bases from V and 0 bases from J, with 6 bases between. This CDR3 spans 13 amino acids. The CDR3 sequence is CASTSATNEKLFF. Written as DNA, the CDR3 is TGTGCCAGCACGTCAGCAACTAATGAAAAACTGTTTTTT.

The count of this clone is one. The V call is TRBV6-5, the J call TRBJ1-5; TRBD1 matches 9 bases. The CDR3 length is 15 residues. The germline CDR1 and CDR2 sequences are MNHEY and SVGAGI. V was pared by 4 bases and J by 6 bases, with 7 bases of the junction left unmatched. The CDR3 DNA follows: TGTGCCAGCAGTTCAGACAGGGGGTTCGGTCAGCCCCAGCATTTT. Its protein product is CASSSDRGFGQPQHF.

This chain links TRBV15 with TRBJ2-7, with 11 bases aligning to TRBD2. Losses at the gene ends were 5 bases for V and 2 bases for J; bases not matched to a gene: 11. Germline V gene data show CDR1 as LNHNV and CDR2 as YYDKDF (reference sequence). This CDR3 spans 17 amino acids. DNA of the CDR3: TGTGCCACCAGCCCGGTCTCTACTAGCGGGAGTCCCTACGAGCAGTACTTC. Its protein is CATSPVSTSGSPYEQYF.

V gene TRBV18 combines with J gene TRBJ2-1; a possible D gene is TRBD2 (6 bases). CDR3 length: 16 amino acids. Germline V gene lookup returns CDR1 KGHSH and CDR2 LQKENI. V was trimmed by 3 bases and J by 9 bases, leaving 21 bases between them. The chain's CDR3 is CASSPPRTSRVGEQFF. The CDR3 DNA follows: TGTGCCAGCTCACCCCCCCGCACTAGCCGAGTGGGTGAGCAGTTCTTC.

The V call is TRBV12-3 or TRBV12-4, the J call TRBJ1-5; TRBD1 might be the D (6 bases). The CDR3 extends over 12 amino acids. V dropped 11 bases and J dropped 2 bases, with 10 bases sitting between them. In DNA, the CDR3 is TGTGCCGCGGCAGGGGGCAATCAGCCCCAGCATTTT. It encodes CAAAGGNQPQHF.

This clone was detected only a few times. This chain connects TRBV10-3 to TRBJ1-6; no clear D. Germline V gives CDR1 ENHRY, CDR2 SYGVKD. Trimming removed 3 bases from V and 9 bases from J, with 21 bases in between. The CDR3 length is 17 residues. The CDR3: CAISEFLLGLGSSPLHF. Here the CDR3 DNA reads TGTGCCATCAGTGAATTCCTCCTGGGGTTAGGGAGTTCACCCCTCCACTTT.

This clone is a singleton in its sample. V usage is TRBV2 and J usage is TRBJ1-2; tentatively, D is TRBD1 (6 bases). Germline CDR1 reads SNHLY; CDR2 reads FYNNEI. The CDR3 loop spans 15 amino acids. Trimming took off 6 bases at V and 5 bases at J, with 19 bases between the two ends. The CDR3 coding sequence is TGTGCCAGCAGGGGAAATGTCAGGGGAGAATATGGCTACACCTTC. Encoded protein: CASRGNVRGEYGYTF.

The rearrangement joins TRBV6-1 to TRBJ2-2; 8 bases map to TRBD1. Trimming cost V 1 base and J 6 bases; bases outside gene matches: 4. CDR3 length equals 15 residues. Germline lookup yields CDR1 MNHNS and CDR2 SASEGT. The CDR3 loop is CASSEGQGIPGELFF. CDR3 DNA sequence: TGTGCCAGCAGTGAAGGACAGGGGATCCCCGGGGAGCTGTTTTTT.

CDR3 sequence reads: CASSQPDRVEKLFF. CDR3 DNA sequence: TGTGCCAGCAGCCAGCCGGACAGGGTTGAAAAACTGTTTTTT. This chain connects TRBV3-1 (or the pseudogene TRBV3-2) to TRBJ1-4, with 8 bases that match TRBD1. The germline CDR1 and CDR2 sequences are LGHDT and YNNKEL (reference sequence). The CDR3 extends over 14 amino acids. The trim removed 3 bases at V and 7 bases at J, leaving 4 bases unmatched.

The chain couples TRBV7-3 to TRBJ1-1; 7 nucleotides line up with TRBD1. The germline V gene has CDR1 SGHTA and CDR2 FQGTGA. V was clipped by 5 bases and J by 4 bases; unmatched bases: 13. This CDR3 comprises 16 residues. The CDR3 here is CASSPSAVSGGTEAFF. In nucleotides, the CDR3 is TGTGCCAGCAGCCCCTCGGCGGTTTCAGGGGGCACTGAAGCTTTCTTT.

The chain joins TRBV19 to TRBJ1-2; 8 positions match TRBD1. CDR1 is LNHDA and CDR2 is SQIVND in the germline V gene (reference sequence). This CDR3 spans 15 amino acids. The V and J ends lost 1 base and 4 bases, in that order; junction bases with no gene match: 5. The DNA of the CDR3 is TGTGCCAGTAGTATAGGTACAGGGGGACGCTATGGCTACACCTTC. Encoded protein: CASSIGTGGRYGYTF. The variable domain in full, with the rest retrieved from reference TRBV19 and TRBJ1-2, is DGGITQSPKYLFRKEGQNVTLSCEQNLNHDAMYWYRQDPGQGLRLIYYSQIVNDFQKGDIAEGYSVSREKKESFPLTVTSAQKNPTAFYLCASSIGTGGRYGYTFGSGTRLTVV.

The V gene is TRBV7-2, the J gene TRBJ1-2, with 9 bases fitting TRBD1. The CDR3 runs 16 residues. V lost 5 bases, J lost 2 bases, and 9 bases stayed unmatched. Germline CDR1 SGHTA, CDR2 FQGNSA. CDR3 sequence reads: CASSPGQGIRNYGYTF. As DNA, the CDR3 is TGTGCCAGCAGCCCGGGACAGGGAATAAGGAACTATGGCTACACCTTC.

This clone occurred once. This rearrangement joins TRBV12-3 or TRBV12-4 to TRBJ1-1; 7 bases map to TRBD1. CDR3 length equals 13 residues. With V trimmed by 2 bases and J by 5 bases, 2 bases remained unmatched. CDR3 in amino acids: CASSLNRGTEAFF. DNA for the CDR3: TGTGCCAGCAGTTTAAACAGGGGTACTGAAGCTTTCTTT.

For this clone: The sample has other DNA sequences that encode this CDR3 too. V gene TRBV18 combines with J gene TRBJ2-5; TRBD1 matches at 7 bases. From germline, CDR1 is KGHSH and CDR2 LQKENI. The CDR3 runs to 13 residues. The junction had 0 bases not matched to a gene; V was cut back by 1 base and J by 4 bases. The CDR3 DNA reads TGTGCCAGCTCACCACGACAGGGAGAGACCCAGTACTTC. It translates to CASSPRQGETQYF.

This clone was seen a handful of times. CDR3 coding DNA: TGTGCCAGCTCACGGGGACAGTCCTACGAGCAGTACTTC. Residues: CASSRGQSYEQYF. V and J are TRBV18 and TRBJ2-7; 7 bases agree with TRBD1. The CDR3 is made up of 13 amino acids. The germline V gene encodes CDR1 KGHSH and CDR2 LQKENI. The trim removed 4 bases at V and 1 base at J, leaving 1 base unmatched.

This clone turned up a few times. The V gene is TRBV7-9, the J gene TRBJ2-5; maybe TRBD2 (6 bases). The CDR3 consists of 13 residues. V shed 5 bases and J shed 5 bases, with 12 bases lying between them. The germline CDR1 and CDR2 sequences are SEHNR and FQNEAQ (reference sequence). The CDR3 spells CASSLGLLETQYF. The DNA for the CDR3 is TGTGCCAGCAGCCTGGGACTTCTGGAGACCCAGTACTTC. Full variable domain (rest looked up from reference TRBV7-9 and TRBJ2-5): DTGVSQNPRHKITKRGQNVTFRCDPISEHNRLYWYRQTLGQGPEFLTYFQNEAQLEKSRLLSDRFSAERPKGSFSTLEIQRTEQGDSAMYLCASSLGLLETQYFGPGTRLLVL.

The genes are TRBV7-3 and TRBJ2-5; D may be TRBD1 (6 bases). The CDR3 runs to 15 residues. Trimming removed 0 bases from V and 1 base from J, with 9 bases in between. Germline values: CDR1 SGHTA, CDR2 FQGTGA. This CDR3 is CASSLTSGVQETQYF. DNA of the CDR3: TGTGCCAGCAGCTTAACCTCAGGGGTCCAAGAGACCCAGTACTTC.